Included here is one T cell receptor (beta chain) sequence, with context. Its specificity is unknown. Trimming cost V 5 bases and J 2 bases, with 13 bases left between them. Germline values: CDR1 SGHTA, CDR2 FQGNSA. The CDR3 sequence is 15 residues long. Use of 60 Vbeta and 13 Jbeta primers characterized the PCR. Method: immunoSEQ multiplex PCR; TCRdb's copy keeps in-frame clones and lacks some. The sample lists 100,000 to 120,000 clones; 76% were seen once. These data originate in a study of cytomegalovirus exposure and HLA in healthy donors. Across the study: Most donors, more than 80% of 398 genotyped, fell in the Caucasian-associated ancestry cluster. General study points: Later analysis associated a missense DCLRE1C variant with TCR beta V- and J-gene trimming. At a 0.05 false discovery rate, a later analysis found about 17,000 TCR beta sequences to be associated with HLA alleles. A few chains linked to CMV were shown in vitro to be specific for CMV antigens.

Sequenced input: PBMCs. J is TRBJ2-1 and V is TRBV7-2; D gene ambiguous. The sequence derives from a man aged 25-40 years in good health and CMV-seropositive. In DNA form, the CDR3 reads TGTGCCAGCAGCCCCGGTTGGGCCACCTACAATGAGCAGTTCTTC. Its protein product is CASSPGWATYNEQFF.